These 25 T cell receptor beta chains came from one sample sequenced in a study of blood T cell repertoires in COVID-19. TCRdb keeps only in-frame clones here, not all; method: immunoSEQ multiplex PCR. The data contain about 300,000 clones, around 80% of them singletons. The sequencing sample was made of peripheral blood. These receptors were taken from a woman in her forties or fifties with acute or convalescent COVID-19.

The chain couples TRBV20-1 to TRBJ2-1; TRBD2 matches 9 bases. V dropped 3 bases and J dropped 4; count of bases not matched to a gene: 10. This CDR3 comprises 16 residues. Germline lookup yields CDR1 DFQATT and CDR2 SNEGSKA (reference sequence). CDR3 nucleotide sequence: TGCAGTGCTAGTTTGGCGGGAGGGCCTCTATACAATGAGCAGTTCTTC. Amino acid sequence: CSASLAGGPLYNEQFF.

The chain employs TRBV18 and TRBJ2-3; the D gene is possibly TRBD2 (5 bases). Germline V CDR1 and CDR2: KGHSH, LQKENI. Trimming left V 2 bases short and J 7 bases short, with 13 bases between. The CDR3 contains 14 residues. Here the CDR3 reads CASSPAGRGNTQYF. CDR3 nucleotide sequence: TGTGCCAGCTCACCAGCGGGCCGAGGGAATACGCAGTATTTT.

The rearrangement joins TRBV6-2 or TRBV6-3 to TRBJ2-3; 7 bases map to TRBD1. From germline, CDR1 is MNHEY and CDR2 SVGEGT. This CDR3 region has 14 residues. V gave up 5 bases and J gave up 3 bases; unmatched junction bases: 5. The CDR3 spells CASSKYRGTDTQYF. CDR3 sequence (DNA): TGTGCCAGCAGTAAATACAGGGGAACAGATACGCAGTATTTT.

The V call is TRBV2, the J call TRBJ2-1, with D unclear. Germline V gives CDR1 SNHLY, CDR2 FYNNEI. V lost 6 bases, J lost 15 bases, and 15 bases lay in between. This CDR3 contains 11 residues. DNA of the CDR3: TGTGCCAGCAGCCCCGGGTCAAATCCGTTCTTC. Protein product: CASSPGSNPFF.

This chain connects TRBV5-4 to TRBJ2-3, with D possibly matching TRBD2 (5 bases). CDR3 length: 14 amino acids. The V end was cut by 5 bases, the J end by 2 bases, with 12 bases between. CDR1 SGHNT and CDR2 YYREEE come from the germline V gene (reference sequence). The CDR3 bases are TGTGCCAGCAGTTCCAGCGGAACCACAGATACGCAGTATTTT. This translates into CASSSSGTTDTQYF.

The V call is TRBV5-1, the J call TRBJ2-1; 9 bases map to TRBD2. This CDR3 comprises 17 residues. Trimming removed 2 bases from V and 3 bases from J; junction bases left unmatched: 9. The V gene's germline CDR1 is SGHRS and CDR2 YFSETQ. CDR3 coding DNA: TGCGCCAGCAGCTTAGTTCCCCCGACTAGCGGCTACAATGAGCAGTTCTTC. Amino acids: CASSLVPPTSGYNEQFF.

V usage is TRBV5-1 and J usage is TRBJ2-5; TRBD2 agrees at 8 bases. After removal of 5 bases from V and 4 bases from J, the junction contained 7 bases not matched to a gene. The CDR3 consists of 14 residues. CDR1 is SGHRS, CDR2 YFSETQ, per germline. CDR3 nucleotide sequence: TGCGCCAGCAGACCCCGGGGGGGAGGAGAGACCCAGTACTTC. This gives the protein CASRPRGGGETQYF.

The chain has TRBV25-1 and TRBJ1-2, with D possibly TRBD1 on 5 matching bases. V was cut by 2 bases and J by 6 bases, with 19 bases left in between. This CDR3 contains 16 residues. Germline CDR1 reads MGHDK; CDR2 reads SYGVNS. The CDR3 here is CASSEPGSRSSDGYTF. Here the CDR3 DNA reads TGTGCCAGCAGTGAACCAGGGTCCCGCTCCAGCGATGGCTACACCTTC.

CDR3 sequence: CASSTAGAGGPAQYF. The CDR3 coding sequence is TGCGCCAGCAGCACGGCGGGGGCGGGAGGGCCGGCGCAGTATTTT. The genes are TRBV4-3 and TRBJ2-3; 9 bases map to TRBD2. In germline, CDR1 is LGHNA, CDR2 YSLEER. This CDR3 is 15 amino acids long. V gave up 5 bases and J gave up 10 bases; unmatched junction bases: 13.

The CDR3: CASSQDKGAGNEKLFF. CDR3 sequence (DNA): TGTGCCAGCAGCCAAGATAAGGGGGCTGGTAATGAAAAACTGTTTTTT. The chain combines TRBV4-2 with TRBJ1-4, with 7 bases matching TRBD1. CDR1 is LGHNA and CDR2 is YNFKEQ in the germline V gene. The CDR3 runs to 16 residues. V lost 0 bases and J lost 4; bases outside the gene matches: 5.

This CDR3 reads CASSSPGQGIDGYTF. The DNA for the CDR3 is TGTGCCAGCAGCTCTCCGGGACAGGGGATTGATGGCTACACCTTC. This chain links TRBV7-2 with TRBJ1-2; 10 bases line up with TRBD1. CDR1 is SGHTA, CDR2 FQGNSA, per germline. The length of the CDR3 is 15 residues. J lost 6 bases, V lost 4 bases, and 8 bases had no gene match.

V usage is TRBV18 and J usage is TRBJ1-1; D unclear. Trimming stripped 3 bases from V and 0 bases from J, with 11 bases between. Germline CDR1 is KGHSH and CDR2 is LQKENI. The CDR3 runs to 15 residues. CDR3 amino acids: CASSPRHVLNTEAFF. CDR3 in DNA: TGTGCCAGCTCACCGAGACACGTCTTGAACACTGAAGCTTTCTTT. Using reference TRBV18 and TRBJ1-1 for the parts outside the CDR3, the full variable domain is NAGVMQNPRHLVRRRGQEARLRCSPMKGHSHVYWYRQLPEEGLKFMVYLQKENIIDESGMPKERFSAEFPKEGPSILRIQQVVRGDSAAYFCASSPRHVLNTEAFFGQGTRLTVV.

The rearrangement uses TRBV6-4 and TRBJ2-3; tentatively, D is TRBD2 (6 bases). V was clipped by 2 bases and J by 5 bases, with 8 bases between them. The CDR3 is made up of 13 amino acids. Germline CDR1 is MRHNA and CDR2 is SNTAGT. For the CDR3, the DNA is TGTGCCAGCAGTGACGAGGGAGGAGATACGCAGTATTTT. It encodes CASSDEGGDTQYF.

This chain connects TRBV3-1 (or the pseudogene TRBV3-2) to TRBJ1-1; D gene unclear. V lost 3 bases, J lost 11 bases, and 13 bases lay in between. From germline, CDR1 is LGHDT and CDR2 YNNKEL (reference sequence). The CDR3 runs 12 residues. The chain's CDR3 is CASSQGGWLAFF. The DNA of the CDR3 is TGTGCCAGCAGCCAGGGAGGTTGGCTCGCTTTCTTT.

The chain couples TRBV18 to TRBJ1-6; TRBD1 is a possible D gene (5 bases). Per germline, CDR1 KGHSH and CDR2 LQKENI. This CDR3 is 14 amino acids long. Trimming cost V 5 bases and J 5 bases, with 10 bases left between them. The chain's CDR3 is CASSLQADNSPLHF. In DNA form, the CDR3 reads TGTGCCAGCTCATTACAGGCCGATAATTCACCCCTCCACTTT.

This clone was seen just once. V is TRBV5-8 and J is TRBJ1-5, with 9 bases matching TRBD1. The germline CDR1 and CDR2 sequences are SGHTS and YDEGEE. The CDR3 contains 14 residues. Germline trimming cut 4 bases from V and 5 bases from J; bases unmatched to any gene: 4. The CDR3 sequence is CASSPGQGYQPQHF. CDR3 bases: TGTGCCAGCAGCCCGGGACAGGGTTATCAGCCCCAGCATTTT.

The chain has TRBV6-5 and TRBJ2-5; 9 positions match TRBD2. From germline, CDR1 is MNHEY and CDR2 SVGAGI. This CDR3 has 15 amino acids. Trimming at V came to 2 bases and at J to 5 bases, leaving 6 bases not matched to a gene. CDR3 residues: CASSYGLAGRETQYF. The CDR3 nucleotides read TGTGCCAGCAGTTACGGCCTAGCGGGGAGGGAGACCCAGTACTTC.

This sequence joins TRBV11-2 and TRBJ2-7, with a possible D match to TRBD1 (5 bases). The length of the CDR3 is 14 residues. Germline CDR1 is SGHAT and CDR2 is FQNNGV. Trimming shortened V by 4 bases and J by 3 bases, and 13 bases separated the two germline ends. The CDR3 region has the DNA TGTGCCAGCAGCTCGATCTCGCAGGGCTACGAGCAGTACGTC. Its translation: CASSSISQGYEQYV.

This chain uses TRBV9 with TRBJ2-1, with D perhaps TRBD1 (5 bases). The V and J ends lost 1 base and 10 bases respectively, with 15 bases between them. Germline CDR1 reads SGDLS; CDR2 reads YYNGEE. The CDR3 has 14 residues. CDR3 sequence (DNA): TGTGCCAGCAGCGTACAGGCGGAGTGGGGCGAGCAGTTCTTC. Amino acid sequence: CASSVQAEWGEQFF.

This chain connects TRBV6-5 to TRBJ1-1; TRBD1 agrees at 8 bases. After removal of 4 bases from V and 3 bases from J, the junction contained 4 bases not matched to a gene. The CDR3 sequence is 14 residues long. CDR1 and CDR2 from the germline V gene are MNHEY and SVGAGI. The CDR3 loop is CASSSSGGYTEAFF. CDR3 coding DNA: TGTGCCAGCAGTTCTTCAGGGGGCTACACTGAAGCTTTCTTT.

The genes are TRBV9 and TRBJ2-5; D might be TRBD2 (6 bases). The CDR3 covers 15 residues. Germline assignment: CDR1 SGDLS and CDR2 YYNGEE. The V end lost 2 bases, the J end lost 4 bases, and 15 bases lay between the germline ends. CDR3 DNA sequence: TGTGCCAGCAGCGTCCTGGGGGGACCAGGAGAGACCCAGTACTTC. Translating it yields CASSVLGGPGETQYF.

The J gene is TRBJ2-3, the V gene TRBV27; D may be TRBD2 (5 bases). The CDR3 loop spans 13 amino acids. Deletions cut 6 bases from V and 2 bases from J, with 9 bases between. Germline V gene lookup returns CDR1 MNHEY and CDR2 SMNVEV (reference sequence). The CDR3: CASSHGITDTQYF. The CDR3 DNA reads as TGTGCCAGCAGCCACGGGATCACAGATACGCAGTATTTT.

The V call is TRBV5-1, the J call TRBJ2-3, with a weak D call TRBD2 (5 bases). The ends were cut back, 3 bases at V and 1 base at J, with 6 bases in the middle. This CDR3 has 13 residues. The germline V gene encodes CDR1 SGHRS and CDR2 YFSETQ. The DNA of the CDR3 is TGCGCCAGCAGCTACGGGGGCACAGATACGCAGTATTTT. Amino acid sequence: CASSYGGTDTQYF.

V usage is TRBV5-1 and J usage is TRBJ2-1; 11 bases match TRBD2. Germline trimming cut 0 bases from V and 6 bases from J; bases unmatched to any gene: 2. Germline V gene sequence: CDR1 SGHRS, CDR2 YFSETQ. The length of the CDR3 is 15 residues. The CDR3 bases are TGCGCCAGCAGCTTGGCACTAGCGGGGGCCAATGAGCAGTTCTTC. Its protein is CASSLALAGANEQFF. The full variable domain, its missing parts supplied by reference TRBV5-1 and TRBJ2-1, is KAGVTQTPRYLIKTRGQQVTLSCSPISGHRSVSWYQQTPGQGLQFLFEYFSETQRNKGNFPGRFSGRQFSNSRSEMNVSTLELGDSALYLCASSLALAGANEQFFGPGTRLTVL.

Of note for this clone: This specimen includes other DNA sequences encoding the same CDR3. CDR3 in DNA: TGTGCCAGCTCGCCGGCAGGGAACACTGAAGCTTTCTTT. It encodes CASSPAGNTEAFF. V and J are TRBV18 and TRBJ1-1; no clear D gene. Germline values: CDR1 KGHSH, CDR2 LQKENI. There are 13 residues in the CDR3. Trimming cost V 6 bases and J 1 base, with 9 bases left between them.